The 24 T cell receptor beta chains given below trace back to one sample, sequenced in a study of blood T cell repertoires in COVID-19. Produced via immunoSEQ multiplex PCR; TCRdb's table is partial and in-frame only. The table includes some 150,000 clones, roughly 80% detected once. The specimen was peripheral blood. These receptors all come from a woman between 70 and 85 years old with acute or convalescent COVID-19.

In this sample, this clone turned up a few times. The rearrangement joins TRBV28 to TRBJ1-5, with D unresolved. The V end was cut by 5 bases, the J end by 6 bases, with 11 bases between. The CDR3 extends over 13 amino acids. Germline CDR1 MDHEN, CDR2 SYDVKM. In nucleotides, the CDR3 is TGTGCCAGCAGTCTCGAAGTGCGTCAGCCCCAGCATTTT. This translates into CASSLEVRQPQHF.

The chain uses TRBV6-5 and TRBJ2-3, with D uncertain. CDR3 size: 14 residues. Trimming pared 9 bases from V and 0 bases from J, leaving 13 bases between. Germline CDR1 and CDR2: MNHEY and SVGAGI. The CDR3 sequence: CASGGPTSTDTQYF. In DNA, the CDR3 is TGTGCCAGTGGTGGCCCAACCAGCACAGATACGCAGTATTTT.

The J gene is TRBJ1-5, the V gene TRBV19; 9 bases line up with TRBD1. There are 15 residues in the CDR3. V shed 6 bases and J 3 bases; nucleotides not matched to a gene: 6. From germline, CDR1 is LNHDA and CDR2 SQIVND (reference sequence). The CDR3 is CASRTGGTNNQPQHF. CDR3 DNA: TGTGCCAGTAGGACAGGGGGAACGAACAATCAGCCCCAGCATTTT. Filled out from reference TRBV19 and TRBJ1-5, the complete variable domain reads DGGITQSPKYLFRKEGQNVTLSCEQNLNHDAMYWYRQDPGQGLRLIYYSQIVNDFQKGDIAEGYSVSREKKESFPLTVTSAQKNPTAFYLCASRTGGTNNQPQHFGDGTRLSIL.

This chain connects TRBV2 to TRBJ1-1, with a weak D call TRBD1 (5 bases). Trimming took 7 bases from V and 0 from J, leaving 12 bases between them. CDR1 and CDR2 (germline): SNHLY, FYNNEI. The CDR3 runs to 14 residues. The CDR3 reads CASTVRGMNTEAFF. DNA of the CDR3: TGTGCCAGCACGGTAAGGGGCATGAACACTGAAGCTTTCTTT.

V and J are TRBV6-4 and TRBJ2-7, with D possibly TRBD2 on 5 matching bases. The CDR3 length is 13 residues. Germline V gives CDR1 MRHNA, CDR2 SNTAGT. V lost 6 bases and J lost 3, with 12 bases in between. CDR3 bases: TGTGCCAGCAGCTCCGGGATATACTACGAGCAGTACTTC. It is translated as CASSSGIYYEQYF.

The genes are TRBV6-2 or TRBV6-3 and TRBJ2-7; D is perhaps TRBD2 (5 bases). With 5 bases removed from V and 1 base from J, the gap between germline ends came to 9 bases. Germline V gives CDR1 MNHEY, CDR2 SVGEGT. The CDR3 spans 13 residues. The CDR3 sequence: CASSPGLSYEQYF. CDR3 sequence (DNA): TGTGCCAGCAGTCCCGGACTTTCCTACGAGCAGTACTTC.

The V and J genes are TRBV11-2 and TRBJ1-2, with D hard to call. Trimming removed 1 base from V and 7 bases from J, with 7 bases in between. This CDR3 contains 12 residues. Germline-derived CDR1 and CDR2 are SGHAT and FQNNGV. CDR3 DNA: TGTGCCAGCAGCTTAGGGTCGGGTGGCTACACCTTC. This translates into CASSLGSGGYTF.

This clone was counted a single time. The chain joins TRBV7-2 to TRBJ1-5; D is uncertain. Germline lookup yields CDR1 SGHTA and CDR2 FQGNSA. V was cut by 7 bases and J by 2 bases, with 9 bases left in between. This CDR3 region has 13 residues. The CDR3 region has the DNA TGTGCCAGCACCCAGGAGGGCAATCAGCCCCAGCATTTT. Translation gives CASTQEGNQPQHF. The complete variable domain, with remaining parts taken from reference TRBV7-2 and TRBJ1-5, reads GAGVSQSPSNKVTEKGKDVELRCDPISGHTALYWYRQSLGQGLEFLIYFQGNSAPDKSGLPSDRFSAERTGGSVSTLTIQRTQQEDSAVYLCASTQEGNQPQHFGDGTRLSIL.

The chain employs TRBV18 and TRBJ2-3; no clear D. This CDR3 is 15 amino acids long. Trimming shortened V by 5 bases and J by 0 bases, and 12 bases separated the two germline ends. Germline loops: CDR1 KGHSH, CDR2 LQKENI. CDR3 sequence reads: CASSGPVPSTDTQYF. CDR3 DNA: TGTGCCAGCTCAGGGCCAGTACCTAGCACAGATACGCAGTATTTT.

The chain combines TRBV29-1 with TRBJ2-2; 7 positions agree with TRBD1. The CDR3 runs to 12 residues. CDR1 is SQVTM, CDR2 ANQGSEA, per germline. Trimming took 5 bases from V and 5 from J; bases not matched to a gene: 2. CDR3 amino acids: CSVIQGTGELFF. The CDR3 region has the DNA TGCAGCGTTATACAGGGGACCGGGGAGCTGTTTTTT.

The chain employs TRBV25-1 and TRBJ1-6, with unresolved D. The CDR3 extends over 15 amino acids. Germline assignment: CDR1 MGHDK and CDR2 SYGVNS. V was clipped by 3 bases and J by 0 bases, with 6 bases between them. The chain's CDR3 is CASSERSSYNSPLHF. CDR3 sequence (DNA): TGTGCCAGCAGTGAGAGAAGCTCCTATAATTCACCCCTCCACTTT.

This chain uses TRBV7-6 with TRBJ2-1, with no clear D. The V end was cut by 4 bases, the J end by 5 bases, with 6 bases between. Germline CDR1 SGHVS, CDR2 FNYEAQ. This CDR3 has 12 residues. CDR3 DNA sequence: TGTGCCAGCAGCTCAAGCCACAATGAGCAGTTCTTC. The encoded protein is CASSSSHNEQFF. The full variable domain, completed using reference TRBV7-6 and TRBJ2-1, is GAGVSQSPRYKVTKRGQDVALRCDPISGHVSLYWYRQALGQGPEFLTYFNYEAQQDKSGLPNDRFSAERPEGSISTLTIQRTEQRDSAMYRCASSSSHNEQFFGPGTRLTVL.

The chain combines TRBV5-4 with TRBJ2-2, with 9 bases matching TRBD1. J lost 2 bases, V lost 1 base, and 6 bases had no gene match. Germline CDR1 is SGHNT and CDR2 is YYREEE (reference sequence). This CDR3 is built from 17 residues. The CDR3 sequence is CASSLLLGQGNTGELFF. As DNA, the CDR3 is TGTGCCAGCAGCTTGTTGTTGGGACAGGGTAACACCGGGGAGCTGTTTTTT.

The chain joins TRBV5-6 to TRBJ1-2; D call uncertain. The CDR3 runs to 15 residues. V shed 4 bases and J shed 6 bases, with 19 bases lying between them. The V gene's germline CDR1 is SGHDT and CDR2 YYEEEE. CDR3 residues: CASSAVIRGLDGYTF. Written as DNA, the CDR3 is TGTGCCAGCAGCGCCGTAATACGGGGTCTCGATGGCTACACCTTC.

The V and J genes are TRBV19 and TRBJ2-2, with D tentatively TRBD2 (6 bases). The CDR3 runs to 16 residues. The V gene's germline CDR1 is LNHDA and CDR2 SQIVND (reference sequence). Between the trimmed V and J ends, which lost 5 bases and 5 bases, there was a span of 18 bases. DNA for the CDR3: TGTGCCAGTAGTGCCCTTTCCGGGGGAGTAACCGGGGAGCTGTTTTTT. This translates into CASSALSGGVTGELFF. Full variable domain (remainder filled in from reference TRBV19 and TRBJ2-2): DGGITQSPKYLFRKEGQNVTLSCEQNLNHDAMYWYRQDPGQGLRLIYYSQIVNDFQKGDIAEGYSVSREKKESFPLTVTSAQKNPTAFYLCASSALSGGVTGELFFGEGSRLTVL.

The J gene is TRBJ1-5, the V gene TRBV25-1; a weak D match, TRBD1 (6 bases). The CDR3 has 14 amino acids. Germline loops: CDR1 MGHDK, CDR2 SYGVNS. The germline V and J ends were trimmed by 4 bases and 7 bases, with 14 bases remaining between them. The CDR3 reads CASSGTAGDQPQHF. The DNA of the CDR3 is TGTGCCAGCAGTGGTACTGCAGGGGACCAGCCCCAGCATTTT.

This clone has a single count. V gene TRBV9 combines with J gene TRBJ2-3; weak D call: TRBD1 (6 bases). The ends were cut back, 4 bases at V and 1 base at J, with 10 bases in the middle. The CDR3 sequence is 14 residues long. In germline, CDR1 is SGDLS, CDR2 YYNGEE. Written as DNA, the CDR3 is TGTGCCAGCAGCCGGGACACAGGCACAGATACGCAGTATTTT. Its protein product is CASSRDTGTDTQYF. Full variable domain (outside the CDR3, taken from reference TRBV9 and TRBJ2-3): DSGVTQTPKHLITATGQRVTLRCSPRSGDLSVYWYQQSLDQGLQFLIQYYNGEERAKGNILERFSAQQFPDLHSELNLSSLELGDSALYFCASSRDTGTDTQYFGPGTRLTVL.

The V call is TRBV24-1, the J call TRBJ2-3, with D maybe TRBD1 (5 bases). The ends were cut back, 10 bases at V and 0 bases at J, with 10 bases in the middle. The germline V gene has CDR1 KGHDR and CDR2 SFDVKD. This CDR3 has 13 residues. CDR3 bases: TGTGCCACTTCAGGGTTTAGCACAGATACGCAGTATTTT. Protein sequence: CATSGFSTDTQYF.

This rearrangement joins TRBV5-1 to TRBJ1-5; 8 bases are a match to TRBD1. V gave up 4 bases and J gave up 1 base; unmatched junction bases: 4. The length of the CDR3 is 15 residues. CDR1 is SGHRS and CDR2 is YFSETQ in the germline V gene. The CDR3 sequence is CASSPTGVSNQPQHF. CDR3 bases: TGCGCCAGCAGCCCGACAGGGGTGAGCAATCAGCCCCAGCATTTT.

The chain is built from TRBV7-9 and TRBJ2-3; TRBD1 matches 8 bases. Looked up from germline, CDR1 is SEHNR and CDR2 is FQNEAQ (reference sequence). The CDR3 sequence is 15 residues long. J was trimmed by 0 bases and V by 3 bases; bases with no gene match: 2. The CDR3 spells CASSLRTGSTDTQYF. CDR3 coding DNA: TGTGCCAGCAGCTTGCGGACAGGGAGCACAGATACGCAGTATTTT.

The chain is built from TRBV19 and TRBJ2-5, with 15 bases fitting TRBD2. The germline V gene has CDR1 LNHDA and CDR2 SQIVND (reference sequence). CDR3 length: 16 residues. The J segment lost 4 bases and the V segment lost 5 bases, leaving 5 bases of the junction unmatched. The CDR3 DNA follows: TGTGCCAGTAGTCCCGGACTAGCGGGAGGGGCAGAGACCCAGTACTTC. This translates into CASSPGLAGGAETQYF.

The chain combines TRBV20-1 with TRBJ2-5; 7 positions match TRBD1. Germline values: CDR1 DFQATT, CDR2 SNEGSKA (reference sequence). With 3 bases clipped from V and 5 bases from J, the junction kept 6 bases outside the gene matches. This CDR3 comprises 13 residues. The CDR3 bases are TGCAGTGCTAGTAAGGGGGCGCGGGAGACCCAGTACTTC. It specifies CSASKGARETQYF.

The chain joins TRBV28 to TRBJ1-4; 9 nucleotides line up with TRBD1. Germline CDR1 MDHEN, CDR2 SYDVKM. There are 16 residues in the CDR3. V was pared by 6 bases and J by 7 bases, with 12 bases of the junction left unmatched. CDR3: CASSNHPGQGGEKLFF. CDR3 nucleotide sequence: TGTGCCAGCAGCAACCACCCGGGACAGGGCGGTGAAAAACTGTTTTTT.

The V call is TRBV9, the J call TRBJ2-5, with 8 bases lining up with TRBD1. With V trimmed by 4 bases and J by 5 bases, 13 bases remained unmatched. The CDR3 totals 16 residues. The germline V gene has CDR1 SGDLS and CDR2 YYNGEE. Here the CDR3 DNA reads TGTGCCAGCAGCCCACGAGGGGCAGGGGGCCGTGAGACCCAGTACTTC. Translating gives CASSPRGAGGRETQYF.